A selection of T cell receptor beta chains follows, all from one sample in a study of blood T cell repertoires in COVID-19. Using immunoSEQ multiplex PCR, the repertoire was profiled, and TCRdb retains in-frame clones only, with some absent. The data hold more than 150,000 clones, with more than 85% observed a single time. Sequences were obtained from PBMCs or T cells enriched from blood (not recorded which). The receptors were sampled from a woman in her forties or fifties who had recovered from COVID-19. The CDR3 runs from the conserved cysteine through the conserved F or W. Some rows have no size entry. The others give once, few or many, or a class for an expanded clone.

CDR3aa: CASRTDWNTEAFF
v_gene: TRBV6-5
abundance: .
j_gene: TRBJ1-1
len: 13

CDR3aa: CSVGRGLMGTGELFF
v_gene: TRBV29-1
abundance: once
j_gene: TRBJ2-2
len: 15

CDR3aa: CASSRQGPYNEQFF
v_gene: TRBV6-2/TRBV6-3
abundance: once
j_gene: TRBJ2-1
len: 14

CDR3aa: CASSLKPPNEKLFF
v_gene: TRBV23-1
abundance: .
j_gene: TRBJ1-4
len: 14

CDR3aa: CASSPSGGSYEQYF
v_gene: TRBV7-2
abundance: .
j_gene: TRBJ2-7
len: 14

CDR3aa: CASSLYSGGQGARVTEAFF
v_gene: TRBV27
abundance: few
j_gene: TRBJ1-1
len: 19

CDR3aa: CASGPRQGLDTQYF
v_gene: TRBV11-2
abundance: .
j_gene: TRBJ2-3
len: 14

CDR3aa: CASSQDQRQGYGYTF
v_gene: TRBV14
abundance: .
j_gene: TRBJ1-2
len: 15

CDR3aa: CASSLASGGVYNEQFF
v_gene: TRBV7-9
abundance: .
j_gene: TRBJ2-1
len: 16

CDR3aa: CASSIAGGGYNEQFF
v_gene: TRBV19
abundance: .
j_gene: TRBJ2-1
len: 15

CDR3aa: CATGSAPRWEKLFF
v_gene: TRBV6-5
abundance: .
j_gene: TRBJ1-4
len: 14

CDR3aa: CASSSGQGPSYEQYF
v_gene: TRBV11-3
abundance: few
j_gene: TRBJ2-7
len: 15

CDR3aa: CASSQEAVSAGGQYF
v_gene: TRBV4-1
abundance: .
j_gene: TRBJ2-7
len: 15

CDR3aa: CASSPRDRGNTEAFF
v_gene: TRBV5-6
abundance: .
j_gene: TRBJ1-1
len: 15

CDR3aa: CASSSEAATSNQPQHF
v_gene: TRBV7-2
abundance: .
j_gene: TRBJ1-5
len: 16

CDR3aa: CASSPGLAEGAGELFF
v_gene: TRBV11-1
abundance: few
j_gene: TRBJ2-2
len: 16

CDR3aa: CASSQSGGVQPQHF
v_gene: TRBV7-8
abundance: .
j_gene: TRBJ1-5
len: 14

CDR3aa: CASSPGGAGADEQYF
v_gene: TRBV7-3
abundance: few
j_gene: TRBJ2-7
len: 15

CDR3aa: CASSRGTGELFF
v_gene: TRBV7-7
abundance: .
j_gene: TRBJ2-2
len: 12

CDR3aa: CASSQSFSDLNYGYTF
v_gene: TRBV3-1/TRBV3-2
abundance: .
j_gene: TRBJ1-2
len: 16

CDR3aa: CASSNSDREDAFF
v_gene: TRBV19
abundance: .
j_gene: TRBJ1-1
len: 13

CDR3aa: CASGRALYNEQFF
v_gene: TRBV6-6
abundance: .
j_gene: TRBJ2-1
len: 13

CDR3aa: CASSPGLADLYEQYF
v_gene: TRBV5-6
abundance: .
j_gene: TRBJ2-7
len: 15